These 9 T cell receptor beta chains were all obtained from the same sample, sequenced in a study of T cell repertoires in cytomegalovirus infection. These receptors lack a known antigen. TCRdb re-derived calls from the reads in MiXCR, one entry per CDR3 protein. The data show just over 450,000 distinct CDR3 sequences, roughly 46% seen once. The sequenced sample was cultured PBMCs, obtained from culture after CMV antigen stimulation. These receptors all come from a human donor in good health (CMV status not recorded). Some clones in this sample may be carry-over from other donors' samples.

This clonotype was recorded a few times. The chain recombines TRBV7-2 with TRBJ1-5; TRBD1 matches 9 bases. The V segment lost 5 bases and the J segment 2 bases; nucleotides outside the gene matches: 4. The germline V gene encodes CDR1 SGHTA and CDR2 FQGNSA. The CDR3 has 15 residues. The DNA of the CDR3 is TGTGCCAGCAGCACATGGACAGGGGGCAATCAGCCCCAGCATTTT. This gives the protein CASSTWTGGNQPQHF. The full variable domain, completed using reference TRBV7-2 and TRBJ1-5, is GAGVSQSPSNKVTEKGKDVELRCDPISGHTALYWYRQSLGQGLEFLIYFQGNSAPDKSGLPSDRFSAERTGGSVSTLTIQRTQQEDSAVYLCASSTWTGGNQPQHFGDGTRLSIL.

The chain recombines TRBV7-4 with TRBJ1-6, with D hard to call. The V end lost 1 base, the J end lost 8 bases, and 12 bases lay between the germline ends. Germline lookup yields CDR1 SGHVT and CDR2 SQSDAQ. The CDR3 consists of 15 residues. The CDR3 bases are TGTGCCAGCAGCTTAGTGGCGGTGAGGGATTCACCCCTCCACTTT. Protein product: CASSLVAVRDSPLHF.

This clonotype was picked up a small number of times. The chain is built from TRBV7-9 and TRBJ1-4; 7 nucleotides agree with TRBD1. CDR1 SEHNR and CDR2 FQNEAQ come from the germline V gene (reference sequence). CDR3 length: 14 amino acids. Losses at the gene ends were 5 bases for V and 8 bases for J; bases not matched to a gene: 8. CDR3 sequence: CASSRQGMREKLFF. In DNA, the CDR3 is TGTGCCAGCAGCAGACAGGGTATGCGGGAAAAACTGTTTTTT.

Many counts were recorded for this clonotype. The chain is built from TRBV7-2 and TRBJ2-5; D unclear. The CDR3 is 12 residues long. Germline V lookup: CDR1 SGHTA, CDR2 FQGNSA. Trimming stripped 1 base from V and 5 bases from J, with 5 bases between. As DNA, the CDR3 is TGTGCCAGCAGCTTAGTTGTTGAGACCCAGTACTTC. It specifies CASSLVVETQYF.

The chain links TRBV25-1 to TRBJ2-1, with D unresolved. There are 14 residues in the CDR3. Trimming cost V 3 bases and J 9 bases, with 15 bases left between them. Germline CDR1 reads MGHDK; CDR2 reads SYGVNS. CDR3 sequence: CASSDWTPRGEQFF. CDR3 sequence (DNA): TGTGCCAGCAGTGACTGGACCCCCCGCGGTGAGCAGTTCTTC.

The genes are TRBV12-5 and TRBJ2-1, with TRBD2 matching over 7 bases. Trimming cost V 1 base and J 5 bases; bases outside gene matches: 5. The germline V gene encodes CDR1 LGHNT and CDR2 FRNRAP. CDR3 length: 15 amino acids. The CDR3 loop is CASGLGRTRNNEQFF. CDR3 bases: TGTGCTAGTGGTTTGGGCAGGACTAGGAACAATGAGCAGTTCTTC. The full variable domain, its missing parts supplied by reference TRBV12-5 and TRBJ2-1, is DARVTQTPRHKVTEMGQEVTMRCQPILGHNTVFWYRQTMMQGLELLAYFRNRAPLDDSGMPKDRFSAEMPDATLATLKIQPSEPRDSAVYFCASGLGRTRNNEQFFGPGTRLTVL.

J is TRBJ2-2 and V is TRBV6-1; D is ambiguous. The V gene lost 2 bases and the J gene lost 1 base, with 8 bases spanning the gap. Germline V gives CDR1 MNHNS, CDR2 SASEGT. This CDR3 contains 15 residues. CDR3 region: CASSETWENTGELFF. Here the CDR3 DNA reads TGTGCCAGCAGTGAAACTTGGGAGAACACCGGGGAGCTGTTTTTT.

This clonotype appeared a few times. The CDR3 sequence: CASSLDLNAQYF. The CDR3 DNA follows: TGTGCCAGCAGCTTGGACCTCAACGCGCAGTACTTC. This chain uses TRBV7-2 with TRBJ2-7; D ambiguous. The CDR3 sequence is 12 residues long. Trimming removed 3 bases at V and 9 bases at J, with 12 bases between. Germline assignment: CDR1 SGHTA and CDR2 FQGNSA. The full variable domain, completed using reference TRBV7-2 and TRBJ2-7, is GAGVSQSPSNKVTEKGKDVELRCDPISGHTALYWYRQSLGQGLEFLIYFQGNSAPDKSGLPSDRFSAERTGGSVSTLTIQRTQQEDSAVYLCASSLDLNAQYFGPGTRLTVT.

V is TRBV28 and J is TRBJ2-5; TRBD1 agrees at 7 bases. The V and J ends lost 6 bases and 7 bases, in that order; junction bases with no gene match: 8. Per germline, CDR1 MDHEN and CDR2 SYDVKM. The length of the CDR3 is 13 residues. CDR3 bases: TGTGCCAGCAGCCAGACAGGGAAGGCGACCCAGTACTTC. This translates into CASSQTGKATQYF.